The clone carrying this T cell receptor (beta chain) was seen a few times. Its antigen remains unknown. The data derive from a study of T cell repertoires in cytomegalovirus infection. Study at large: An indication of both CMV infection and matching HLA type came from public TCR beta signatures.

Study conclusions and caveats: Within the response measured ex vivo, HLA-C-restricted CMV-specific TCR beta clonotypes were dominant.

This CDR3 has 14 amino acids. The V gene lost 10 bases and the J gene lost 0 bases, with 13 bases spanning the gap. Germline values: CDR1 MDHEN, CDR2 SYDVKM. MiXCR, applied by TCRdb to the reads, yields one record per CDR3 protein. The data contain 480,000 or so distinct CDR3 sequences, about 11% of them seen just once; the ten biggest clones take up about a tenth. Sequencing input: PBMCs. V gene TRBV28 combines with J gene TRBJ1-3, with D unresolved. This receptor was obtained from a human donor in good health (CMV status not recorded). Some clones in this sample may be carry-over from other donors' samples. In nucleotides, the CDR3 is TGTGCCACGCTACAGCCCAGCTCTGGAAACACCATATATTTT. It specifies CATLQPSSGNTIYF.